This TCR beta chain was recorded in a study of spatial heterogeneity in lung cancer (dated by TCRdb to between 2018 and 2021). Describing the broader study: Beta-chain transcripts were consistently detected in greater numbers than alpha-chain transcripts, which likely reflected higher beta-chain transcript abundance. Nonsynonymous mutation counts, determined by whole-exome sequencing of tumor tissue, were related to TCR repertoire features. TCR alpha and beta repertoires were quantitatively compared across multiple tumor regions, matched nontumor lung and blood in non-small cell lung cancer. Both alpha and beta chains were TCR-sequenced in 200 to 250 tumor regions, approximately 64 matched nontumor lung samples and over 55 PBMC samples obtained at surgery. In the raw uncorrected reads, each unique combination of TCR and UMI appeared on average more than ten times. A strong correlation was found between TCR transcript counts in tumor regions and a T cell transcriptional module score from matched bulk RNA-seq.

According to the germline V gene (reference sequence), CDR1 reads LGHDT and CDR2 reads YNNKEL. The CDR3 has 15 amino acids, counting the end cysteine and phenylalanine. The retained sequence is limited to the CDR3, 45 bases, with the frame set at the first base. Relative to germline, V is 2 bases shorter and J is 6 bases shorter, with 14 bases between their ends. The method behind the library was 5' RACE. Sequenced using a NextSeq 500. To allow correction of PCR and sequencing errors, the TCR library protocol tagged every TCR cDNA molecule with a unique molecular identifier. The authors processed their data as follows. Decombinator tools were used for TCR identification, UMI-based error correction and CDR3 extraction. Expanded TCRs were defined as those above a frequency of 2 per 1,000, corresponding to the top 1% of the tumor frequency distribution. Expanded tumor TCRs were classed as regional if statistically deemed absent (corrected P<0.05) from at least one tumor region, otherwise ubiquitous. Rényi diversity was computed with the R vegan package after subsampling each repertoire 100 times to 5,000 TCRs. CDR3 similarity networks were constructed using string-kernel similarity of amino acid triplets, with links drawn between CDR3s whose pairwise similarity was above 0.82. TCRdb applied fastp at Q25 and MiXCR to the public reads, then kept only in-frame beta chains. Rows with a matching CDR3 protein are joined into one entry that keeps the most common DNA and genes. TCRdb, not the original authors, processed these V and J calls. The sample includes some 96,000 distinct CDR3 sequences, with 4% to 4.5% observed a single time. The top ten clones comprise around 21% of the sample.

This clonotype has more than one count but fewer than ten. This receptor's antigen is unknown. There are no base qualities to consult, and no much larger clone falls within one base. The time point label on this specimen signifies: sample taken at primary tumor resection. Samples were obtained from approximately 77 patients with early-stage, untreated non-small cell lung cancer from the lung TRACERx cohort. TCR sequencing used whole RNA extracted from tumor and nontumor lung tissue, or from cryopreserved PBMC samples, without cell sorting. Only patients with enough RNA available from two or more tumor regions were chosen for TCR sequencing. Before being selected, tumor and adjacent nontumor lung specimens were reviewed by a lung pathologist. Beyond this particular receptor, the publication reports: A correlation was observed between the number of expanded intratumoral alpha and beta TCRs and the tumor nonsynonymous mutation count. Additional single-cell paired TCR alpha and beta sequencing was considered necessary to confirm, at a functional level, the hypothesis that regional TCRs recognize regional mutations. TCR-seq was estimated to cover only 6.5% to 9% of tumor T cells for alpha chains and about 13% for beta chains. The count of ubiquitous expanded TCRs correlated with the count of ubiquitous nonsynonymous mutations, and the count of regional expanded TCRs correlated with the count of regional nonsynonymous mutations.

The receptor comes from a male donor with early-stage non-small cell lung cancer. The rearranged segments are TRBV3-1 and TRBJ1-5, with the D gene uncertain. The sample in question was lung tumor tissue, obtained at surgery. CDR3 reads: CASSQTPGLFQPQHF. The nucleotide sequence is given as TGTGCCAGCAGCCAAACCCCGGGGTTATTTCAGCCCCAGCATTTT.